A selection of T cell receptor beta chains follows, all from one sample in a study of blood T cell repertoires in COVID-19. Produced via immunoSEQ multiplex PCR; TCRdb's table is partial and in-frame only. Of 200,000 to 250,000 clones in the sample, about 88% were seen once. Sequencing used peripheral blood. These receptors originate from a woman in her forties or fifties with COVID-19, enrolled during active disease. Both conserved end residues are part of each CDR3. D genes are given only for firm matches. Size is stated for part of the rows, as once, few or many counts, or as a class when the clone is expanded.

D gene,V gene,J gene,clone size,CDR3 DNA,CDR3 protein
-,TRBV5-1,TRBJ2-3,-,TGCGCCAGCTTGCCGGGTTTTGGGTCGACAGATACGCAGTATTTT,CASLPGFGSTDTQYF
-,TRBV18,TRBJ1-1,-,TGTGCCAGCTCAAAGGGAGATACTGAAGCTTTCTTT,CASSKGDTEAFF
-,TRBV5-1,TRBJ2-3,-,TGCGCCAGCAGCTCGCGACAGGGAGGAGCAGATACGCAGTATTTT,CASSSRQGGADTQYF
-,TRBV19,TRBJ2-1,-,TGTGCCAGTATGGTGTCGAGGGCCCGCAATGAGCAGTTCTTC,CASMVSRARNEQFF
TRBD2,TRBV11-3,TRBJ2-5,-,TGTGCCAGCAGCTTCAGCGGGGGGGAGACCCAGTACTTC,CASSFSGGETQYF
-,TRBV5-8,TRBJ1-5,once,TGTGCCAGCAGCTTTTGGAGGACAGCTAATAGCAATCAGCCCCAGCATTTT,CASSFWRTANSNQPQHF
TRBD1,TRBV6-5,TRBJ1-4,-,TGTGCCAGCATTAACAGGGGGCGGAATGAAAAACTGTTTTTT,CASINRGRNEKLFF
TRBD1,TRBV30,TRBJ1-6,-,TGTGCCTGGACAGGGGGCTCCTATAATTCACCCCTCCACTTT,CAWTGGSYNSPLHF
-,TRBV2,TRBJ2-3,few,TGTGCCAGCAGTTGGGGGCGCACAGATACGCAGTATTTT,CASSWGRTDTQYF
TRBD2,TRBV5-1,TRBJ2-5,-,TGCGCCAGCAGCTTGAACGGGGGGGAGGGCTACGAGACCCAGTACTTC,CASSLNGGEGYETQYF
-,TRBV7-2,TRBJ2-3,once,TGTGCCAGCAGCTTCGGGGGAAACACAGATACGCAGTATTTT,CASSFGGNTDTQYF
-,TRBV19,TRBJ2-3,-,TGTGCCAGTAGTATGCAGTTGCAGGGGCGTTTCGTCACAGATACGCAGTATTTT,CASSMQLQGRFVTDTQYF
-,TRBV30,TRBJ1-6,once,TGTGCCTGGAGTGTACAGAGGGGGAATTCACCCCTCCACTTT,CAWSVQRGNSPLHF
-,TRBV19,TRBJ2-3,-,TGTGCCAGTAGTCCCACAGGAGATACGCAGTATTTT,CASSPTGDTQYF
-,TRBV30,TRBJ1-1,-,TGTGCCTGGAGGCGGGGGGCCGATACTGAAGCTTTCTTT,CAWRRGADTEAFF
-,TRBV29-1,TRBJ2-3,few,TGCAGCGTTCGAGGGACTGATACGCAGTATTTT,CSVRGTDTQYF
-,TRBV4-1,TRBJ2-3,-,TGCGCCAGCAGCTTTACAGGGAGTTGGCACACAGATACGCAGTATTTT,CASSFTGSWHTDTQYF
TRBD2,TRBV27,TRBJ2-2,once,TGTGCCAGCAAAGCGGGGGGCACCGGGGAGCTGTTTTTT,CASKAGGTGELFF
TRBD1,TRBV19,TRBJ1-2,few,TGTGCCAGTAAGGGACCAGGGGGGATGGAAGACTATGGCTACACCTTC,CASKGPGGMEDYGYTF
TRBD2,TRBV7-2,TRBJ2-3,-,TGTGCCAGCAGCTTGTGGGGGGGTCGCACAGATACGCAGTATTTT,CASSLWGGRTDTQYF
TRBD1,TRBV18,TRBJ2-7,-,TGTGCCAGCTCACCTGCAGGGGGCCAGGCCTCCTACGAGCAGTACTTC,CASSPAGGQASYEQYF
-,TRBV19,TRBJ2-7,-,TGTGCCAGTAGTAGAGGTGGCGAGCAGTACTTC,CASSRGGEQYF
-,TRBV21-1,TRBJ2-2,-,TGTGCCAGCAGCTCTGGGACAGGCCCGAACACCGGGGAGCTGTTTTTT,CASSSGTGPNTGELFF
TRBD1,TRBV5-6,TRBJ1-2,-,TGTGCCAGCAGCTCTCCGGACAGGAACCATGGCTACACCTTC,CASSSPDRNHGYTF
TRBD1,TRBV19,TRBJ1-2,-,TGTGCCAGTAGTATGCCCCGACAGGGACGACGGGGGTACACCTTC,CASSMPRQGRRGYTF
-,TRBV5-5,TRBJ2-2,-,TGTGCCAGCAGCTTGGAGGAGGGTTGGTTCGGGGAGCTGTTTTTT,CASSLEEGWFGELFF